This T cell receptor beta chain comes out of a study of blood T cell repertoires in COVID-19. Here immunoSEQ multiplex PCR was the method, and the copy in TCRdb shows in-frame clones only, minus some. The sample consists of 200,000 to 250,000 clones, approximately 81% of them appearing once. V lost 3 bases, J lost 5 bases, and 12 bases stayed unmatched. The germline gives CDR1 SGHRS, CDR2 YFSETQ. The CDR3 is made up of 17 amino acids. V usage is TRBV5-1 and J usage is TRBJ2-4; 9 bases fit TRBD1. The receptor comes from an elderly woman with acute or convalescent COVID-19. Source material: peripheral blood. In DNA, the CDR3 is TGCGCCAGCAGCTCGTTTACAGGGGGCGCTGGAGAAAACATTCAGTACTTC. Residues: CASSSFTGGAGENIQYF.